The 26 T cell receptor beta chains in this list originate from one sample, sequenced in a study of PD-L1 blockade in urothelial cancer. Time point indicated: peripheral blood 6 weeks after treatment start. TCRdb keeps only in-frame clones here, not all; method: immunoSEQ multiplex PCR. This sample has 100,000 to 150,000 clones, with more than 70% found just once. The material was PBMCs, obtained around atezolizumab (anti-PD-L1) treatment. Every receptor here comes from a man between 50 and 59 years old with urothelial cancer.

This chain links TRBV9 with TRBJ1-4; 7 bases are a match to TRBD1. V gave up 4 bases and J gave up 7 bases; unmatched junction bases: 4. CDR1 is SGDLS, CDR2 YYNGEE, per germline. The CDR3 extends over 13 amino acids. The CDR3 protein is CASSSWTGEKLFF. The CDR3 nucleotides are TGTGCCAGCAGCTCCTGGACAGGTGAAAAACTGTTTTTT.

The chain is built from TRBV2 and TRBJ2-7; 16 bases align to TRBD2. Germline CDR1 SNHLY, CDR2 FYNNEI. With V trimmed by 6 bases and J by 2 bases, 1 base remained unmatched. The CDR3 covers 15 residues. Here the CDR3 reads CASRGLAGGPYEQYF. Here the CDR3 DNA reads TGTGCCAGCAGGGGACTAGCGGGAGGGCCCTACGAGCAGTACTTC.

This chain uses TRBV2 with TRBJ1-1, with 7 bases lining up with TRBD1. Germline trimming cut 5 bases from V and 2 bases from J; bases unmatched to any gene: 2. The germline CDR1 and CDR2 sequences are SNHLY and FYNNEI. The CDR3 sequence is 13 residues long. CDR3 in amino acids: CASSRDRNTEAFF. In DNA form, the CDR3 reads TGTGCCAGCAGTAGGGACAGAAACACTGAAGCTTTCTTT.

In DNA form, the CDR3 reads TGTGCCTGGAGTACCCTGACAGGGGGGAATGAGCAGTTCTTC. As protein: CAWSTLTGGNEQFF. J is TRBJ2-1 and V is TRBV30; TRBD1 aligns across 9 bases. The CDR3 contains 14 residues. After removal of 2 bases from V and 7 bases from J, the junction contained 6 bases not matched to a gene. Germline lookup yields CDR1 GTSNPN and CDR2 SVGIG (reference sequence).

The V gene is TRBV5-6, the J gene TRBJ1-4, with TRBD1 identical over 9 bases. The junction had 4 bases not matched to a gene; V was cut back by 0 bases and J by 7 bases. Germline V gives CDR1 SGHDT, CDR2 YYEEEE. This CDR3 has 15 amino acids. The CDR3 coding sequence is TGTGCCAGCAGCTTGGAGGGACAGGGTGTTGAAAAACTGTTTTTT. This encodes CASSLEGQGVEKLFF.

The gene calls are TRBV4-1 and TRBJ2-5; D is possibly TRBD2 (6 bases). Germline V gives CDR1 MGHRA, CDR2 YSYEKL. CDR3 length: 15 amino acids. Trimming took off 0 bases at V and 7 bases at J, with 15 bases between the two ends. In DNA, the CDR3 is TGCGCCAGCAGCCAAGAGGGGACTCTCGGGGCGACCCAGTACTTC. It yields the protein CASSQEGTLGATQYF.

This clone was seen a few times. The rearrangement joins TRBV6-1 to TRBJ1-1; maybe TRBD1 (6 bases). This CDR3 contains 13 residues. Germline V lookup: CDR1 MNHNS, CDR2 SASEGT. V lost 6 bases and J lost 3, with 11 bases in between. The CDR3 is CASRQGLYTEAFF. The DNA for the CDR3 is TGTGCCAGCAGACAGGGTCTGTACACTGAAGCTTTCTTT.

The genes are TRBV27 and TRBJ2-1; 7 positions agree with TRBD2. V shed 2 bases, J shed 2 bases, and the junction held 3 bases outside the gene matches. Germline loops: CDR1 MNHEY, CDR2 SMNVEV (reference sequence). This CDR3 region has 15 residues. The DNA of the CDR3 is TGTGCCAGCAGTTTAGAGCGGGAAACCTACAATGAGCAGTTCTTC. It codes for CASSLERETYNEQFF.

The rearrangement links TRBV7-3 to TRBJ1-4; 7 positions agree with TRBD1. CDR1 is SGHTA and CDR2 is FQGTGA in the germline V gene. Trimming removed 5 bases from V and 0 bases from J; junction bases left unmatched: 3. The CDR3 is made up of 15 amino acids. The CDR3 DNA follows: TGTGCCAGCAGCGCCACAGGGGCAACTAATGAAAAACTGTTTTTT. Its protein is CASSATGATNEKLFF.

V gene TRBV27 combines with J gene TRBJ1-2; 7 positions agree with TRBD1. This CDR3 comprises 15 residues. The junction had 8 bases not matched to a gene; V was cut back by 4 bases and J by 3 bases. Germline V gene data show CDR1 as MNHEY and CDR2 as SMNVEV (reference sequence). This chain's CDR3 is CASSSKTGPHYGYTF. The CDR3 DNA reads TGTGCCAGCAGTTCAAAGACAGGGCCCCACTATGGCTACACCTTC.

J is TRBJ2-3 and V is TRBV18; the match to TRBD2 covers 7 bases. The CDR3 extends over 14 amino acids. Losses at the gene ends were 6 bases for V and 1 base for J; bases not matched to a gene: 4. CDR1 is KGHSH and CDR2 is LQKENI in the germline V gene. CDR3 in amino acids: CASSPGGGTDTQYF. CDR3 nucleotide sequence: TGTGCCAGCTCGCCTGGGGGGGGCACAGATACGCAGTATTTT.

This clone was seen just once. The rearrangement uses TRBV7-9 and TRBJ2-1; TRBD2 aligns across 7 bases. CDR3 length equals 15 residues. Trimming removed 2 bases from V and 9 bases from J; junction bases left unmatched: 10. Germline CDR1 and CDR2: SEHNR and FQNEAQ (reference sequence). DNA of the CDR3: TGTGCCAGCAGCTTAACACAGGTCCCGGGGGGTGAGCAGTTCTTC. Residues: CASSLTQVPGGEQFF.

CDR3 coding DNA: TGCACCAGCAGCCACAGGCCAGGGAGGGGCTACACCTTC. It is translated as CTSSHRPGRGYTF. This chain joins TRBV1 and TRBJ1-2. TRBV1 is a documented pseudogene. The CDR3 has 13 residues.

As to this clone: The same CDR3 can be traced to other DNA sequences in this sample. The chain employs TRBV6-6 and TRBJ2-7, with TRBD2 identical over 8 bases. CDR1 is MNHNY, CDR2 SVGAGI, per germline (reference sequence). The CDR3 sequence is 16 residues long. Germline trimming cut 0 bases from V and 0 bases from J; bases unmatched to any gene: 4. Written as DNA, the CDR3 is TGTGCCAGCAGTTACTCGCCCAGCGGGAGCTCCTACGAGCAGTACTTC. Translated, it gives CASSYSPSGSSYEQYF.

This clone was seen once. CDR3 residues: CASSLSGGLYGYTF. As DNA, the CDR3 is TGTGCCAGCAGCCTAAGTGGAGGACTCTATGGCTACACCTTC. This chain connects TRBV14 to TRBJ1-2; D is ambiguous. The V gene lost 4 bases and the J gene lost 4 bases, with 13 bases spanning the gap. Looked up from germline, CDR1 is SGHDN and CDR2 is FVKESK. This CDR3 comprises 14 residues.

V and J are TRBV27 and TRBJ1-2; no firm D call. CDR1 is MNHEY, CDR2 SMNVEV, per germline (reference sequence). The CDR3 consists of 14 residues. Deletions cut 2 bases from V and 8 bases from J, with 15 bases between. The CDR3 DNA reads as TGTGCCAGCAGTTTAGGTGGCGGGCTAGGGGGCTACACCTTC. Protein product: CASSLGGGLGGYTF.

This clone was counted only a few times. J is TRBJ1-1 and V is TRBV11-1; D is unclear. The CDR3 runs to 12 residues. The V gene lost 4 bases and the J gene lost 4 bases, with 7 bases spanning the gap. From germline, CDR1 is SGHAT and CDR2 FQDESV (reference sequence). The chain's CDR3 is CASSYSGTEAFF. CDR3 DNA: TGTGCCAGCAGCTACAGTGGCACTGAAGCTTTCTTT.

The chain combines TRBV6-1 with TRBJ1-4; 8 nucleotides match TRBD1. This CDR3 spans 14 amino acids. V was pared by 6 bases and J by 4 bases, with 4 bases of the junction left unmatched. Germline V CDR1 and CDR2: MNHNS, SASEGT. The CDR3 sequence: CASRGTGYNEKLFF. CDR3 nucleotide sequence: TGTGCCAGCAGGGGGACAGGTTATAATGAAAAACTGTTTTTT.

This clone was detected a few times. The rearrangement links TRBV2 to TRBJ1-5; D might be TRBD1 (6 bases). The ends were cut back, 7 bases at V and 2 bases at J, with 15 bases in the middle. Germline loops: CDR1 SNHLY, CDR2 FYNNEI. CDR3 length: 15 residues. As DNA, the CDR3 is TGTGCCAGCACCTTGTACTCAGGGGGCAATCAGCCCCAGCATTTT. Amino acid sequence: CASTLYSGGNQPQHF.

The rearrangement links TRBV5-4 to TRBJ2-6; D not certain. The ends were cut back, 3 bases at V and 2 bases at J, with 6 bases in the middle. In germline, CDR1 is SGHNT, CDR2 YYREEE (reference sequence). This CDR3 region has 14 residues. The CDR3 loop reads CASSSGPGANVLTF. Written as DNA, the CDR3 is TGTGCCAGCAGCTCAGGCCCTGGGGCCAACGTCCTGACTTTC.

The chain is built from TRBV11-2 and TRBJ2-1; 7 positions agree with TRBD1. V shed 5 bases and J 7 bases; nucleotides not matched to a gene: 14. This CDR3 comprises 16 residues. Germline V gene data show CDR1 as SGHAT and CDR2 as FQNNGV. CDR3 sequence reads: CASSTRVRGRWNEQFF. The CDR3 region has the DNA TGTGCCAGCAGCACCCGAGTGAGGGGGCGCTGGAATGAGCAGTTCTTC.

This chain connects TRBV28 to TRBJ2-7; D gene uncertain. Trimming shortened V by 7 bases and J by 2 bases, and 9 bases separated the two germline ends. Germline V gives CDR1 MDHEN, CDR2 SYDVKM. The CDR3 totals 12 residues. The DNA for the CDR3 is TGTGCCAGCACCAGGTTGGCCTACGAGCAGTACTTC. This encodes CASTRLAYEQYF.

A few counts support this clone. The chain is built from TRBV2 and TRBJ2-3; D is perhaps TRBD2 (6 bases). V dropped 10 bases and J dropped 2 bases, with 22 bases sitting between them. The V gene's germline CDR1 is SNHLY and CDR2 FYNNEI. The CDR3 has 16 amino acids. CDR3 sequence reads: CATNEPGALLTDTQYF. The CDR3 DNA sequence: TGTGCCACCAATGAACCGGGAGCCCTACTCACAGATACGCAGTATTTT.

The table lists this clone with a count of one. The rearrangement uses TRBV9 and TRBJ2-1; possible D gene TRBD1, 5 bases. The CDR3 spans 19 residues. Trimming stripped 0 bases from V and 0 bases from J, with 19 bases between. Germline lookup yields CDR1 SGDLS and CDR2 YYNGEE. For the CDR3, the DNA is TGTGCCAGCAGCGTAGGAGTTGGAAGACAGACGAGCTCCTACAATGAGCAGTTCTTC. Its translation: CASSVGVGRQTSSYNEQFF.

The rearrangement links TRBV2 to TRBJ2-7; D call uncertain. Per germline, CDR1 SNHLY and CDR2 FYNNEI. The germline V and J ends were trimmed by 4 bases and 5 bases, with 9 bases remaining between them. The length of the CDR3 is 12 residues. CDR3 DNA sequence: TGTGCCAGCAGTGTCGGCGGCCACGAGCAGTACTTC. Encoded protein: CASSVGGHEQYF.

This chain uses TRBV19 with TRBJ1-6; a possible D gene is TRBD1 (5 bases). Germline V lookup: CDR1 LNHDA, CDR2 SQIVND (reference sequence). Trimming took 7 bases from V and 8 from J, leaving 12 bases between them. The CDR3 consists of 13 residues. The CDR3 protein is CASTREGDSPLHF. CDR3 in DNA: TGTGCCAGTACCAGAGAAGGGGATTCACCCCTCCACTTT.